What follows are 21 T cell receptor beta chains derived from one specimen sequenced in a study of blood T cell repertoires in COVID-19. The assay was immunoSEQ multiplex PCR, and TCRdb's table has in-frame clones only and misses some. The table lists about 160,000 clones, around 87% of them singletons, with about a tenth in the top ten. Sequencing was performed on peripheral blood. All receptors come from a woman in her 70s with COVID-19, enrolled during active disease.

The chain uses TRBV15 and TRBJ1-5; D not resolved. V lost 0 bases to trimming and J lost 4 bases, with 22 bases between them. This CDR3 spans 19 amino acids. Germline CDR1 is LNHNV and CDR2 is YYDKDF (reference sequence). This chain's CDR3 is CATSRDNFWRAEPNQPQHF. DNA of the CDR3: TGTGCCACCAGCAGAGACAATTTCTGGAGGGCAGAACCGAATCAGCCCCAGCATTTT.

This chain joins TRBV15 and TRBJ2-7; 7 nucleotides match TRBD1. V lost 3 bases, J lost 1 base, and 6 bases stayed unmatched. CDR1 and CDR2 (germline): LNHNV, YYDKDF (reference sequence). The CDR3 has 15 amino acids. DNA for the CDR3: TGTGCCACCAGCAGCCCGGGACAGATTTCCTACGAGCAGTACTTC. This encodes CATSSPGQISYEQYF. Supplemented by reference TRBV15 and TRBJ2-7, the full variable domain reads DAMVIQNPRYQVTQFGKPVTLSCSQTLNHNVMYWYQQKSSQAPKLLFHYYDKDFNNEADTPDNFQSRRPNTSFCFLDIRSPGLGDTAMYLCATSSPGQISYEQYFGPGTRLTVT.

The CDR3 sequence: CASSVPNTPQHF. The CDR3 DNA follows: TGTGCCAGCTCGGTCCCTAATACGCCCCAGCATTTT. The genes are TRBV28 and TRBJ1-5; D is unresolved. The CDR3 is made up of 12 amino acids. V was trimmed by 8 bases and J by 9 bases, leaving 14 bases between them. Germline V CDR1 and CDR2: MDHEN, SYDVKM.

The rearrangement joins TRBV5-1 to TRBJ1-2; possibly TRBD1 for D (5 bases). The germline CDR1 and CDR2 sequences are SGHRS and YFSETQ. V lost 4 bases, J lost 8 bases, and 15 bases lay in between. This CDR3 is built from 13 residues. For the CDR3, the DNA is TGCGCCAGCAGCCCAGGGTTTCTGGGAGGCTACACCTTC. Amino acids: CASSPGFLGGYTF.

The chain links TRBV5-4 to TRBJ2-3, with 10 bases lining up with TRBD1. Germline V gives CDR1 SGHNT, CDR2 YYREEE (reference sequence). V lost 3 bases to trimming and J lost 1 base; unmatched junction nucleotides: 5. The CDR3 contains 16 residues. The chain's CDR3 is CASSSGTGVGTDTQYF. CDR3 DNA sequence: TGTGCCAGCAGCTCCGGGACAGGGGTTGGCACAGATACGCAGTATTTT.

CDR3 region: CASSSSAGGPSQETQYF. CDR3 DNA: TGTGCCAGCAGCTCATCCGCGGGGGGGCCGTCTCAAGAGACCCAGTACTTC. V and J are TRBV7-6 and TRBJ2-5; 9 positions match TRBD2. The germline CDR1 and CDR2 sequences are SGHVS and FNYEAQ. This CDR3 contains 17 residues. Trimming removed 4 bases from V and 2 bases from J; junction bases left unmatched: 11. The variable domain in full, completed from reference TRBV7-6 and TRBJ2-5, reads GAGVSQSPRYKVTKRGQDVALRCDPISGHVSLYWYRQALGQGPEFLTYFNYEAQQDKSGLPNDRFSAERPEGSISTLTIQRTEQRDSAMYRCASSSSAGGPSQETQYFGPGTRLLVL.

J is TRBJ1-1 and V is TRBV28, with D possibly matching TRBD1 (5 bases). Trimming pared 5 bases from V and 6 bases from J, leaving 13 bases between. The CDR3 loop spans 13 amino acids. CDR1 is MDHEN and CDR2 is SYDVKM in the germline V gene. The CDR3 spells CASSLESRAEAFF. CDR3 nucleotide sequence: TGTGCCAGCAGTCTCGAATCCAGGGCTGAAGCTTTCTTT.

As DNA, the CDR3 is TGTGCCAGCAGCCATATTAACAGGGAATTCTCTGGAAACACCATATATTTT. It encodes CASSHINREFSGNTIYF. The chain uses TRBV5-4 and TRBJ1-3; possibly TRBD1 for D (6 bases). This CDR3 has 17 amino acids. Deletions cut 4 bases from V and 0 bases from J, with 17 bases between. Per germline, CDR1 SGHNT and CDR2 YYREEE (reference sequence).

This clone has a handful of counts. This chain connects TRBV7-8 to TRBJ2-7, with D unresolved. The V gene's germline CDR1 is SGHVS and CDR2 FQNEAQ. Trimming took off 3 bases at V and 0 bases at J, with 12 bases between the two ends. The CDR3 covers 15 residues. The CDR3 nucleotides are TGTGCCAGCAGCTTTAACAGCCTACTCTCCTACGAGCAGTACTTC. It codes for CASSFNSLLSYEQYF.

This clone appeared a few times. The chain combines TRBV4-2 with TRBJ1-1; 9 bases are a match to TRBD1. Per the germline V gene, CDR1 is LGHNA and CDR2 is YNFKEQ. This CDR3 is built from 15 residues. V dropped 4 bases and J dropped 1; count of bases not matched to a gene: 4. The CDR3 here is CASSPVGQGNTEAFF. The DNA of the CDR3 is TGTGCCAGCAGCCCGGTGGGACAGGGGAACACTGAAGCTTTCTTT.

This clone has only one observation. The CDR3 DNA reads TGTGCCACCCGACAGGGCACGGCCGGGGAGCTGTTTTTT. This sequence encodes CATRQGTAGELFF. V gene TRBV6-5 combines with J gene TRBJ2-2; 7 bases are shared with TRBD1. V trimming: 10 bases; J trimming: 6 bases; junction bases outside the gene matches: 8. This CDR3 contains 13 residues. Germline V CDR1 and CDR2: MNHEY, SVGAGI.

This clone was recorded once. The rearrangement joins TRBV11-3 to TRBJ2-1, with D hard to call. Trimming took 4 bases from V and 7 from J, leaving 11 bases between them. Germline CDR1 and CDR2: SGHNT and YENEEA. The CDR3 is 13 amino acids. CDR3 sequence reads: CASSSAAFNEQFF. The CDR3 nucleotides are TGTGCCAGCAGCTCCGCGGCCTTTAATGAGCAGTTCTTC.

V and J are TRBV27 and TRBJ2-1, with 11 bases lining up with TRBD1. Germline V gene sequence: CDR1 MNHEY, CDR2 SMNVEV (reference sequence). The CDR3 extends over 16 amino acids. Trimming removed 5 bases from V and 3 bases from J; junction bases left unmatched: 6. The CDR3 protein is CASSQVGTGGYNEQFF. The CDR3 coding sequence is TGTGCCAGCAGTCAGGTGGGGACAGGGGGCTACAATGAGCAGTTCTTC.

CDR3 residues: CSASESSYNSPLHF. CDR3 bases: TGCAGTGCTAGTGAGAGCTCCTATAATTCACCCCTCCACTTT. The chain couples TRBV20-1 to TRBJ1-6, with D unclear. The CDR3 covers 14 residues. Trimming pared 3 bases from V and 0 bases from J, leaving 6 bases between. Germline CDR1 DFQATT, CDR2 SNEGSKA (reference sequence).

The chain couples TRBV6-5 to TRBJ1-4, with D unresolved. Trimming removed 5 bases at V and 8 bases at J, with 18 bases between. Germline V gives CDR1 MNHEY, CDR2 SVGAGI. This CDR3 region has 15 residues. This CDR3 reads CASSPIHGSTEKLFF. Written as DNA, the CDR3 is TGTGCCAGCAGTCCCATTCACGGGAGCACGGAAAAACTGTTTTTT.

This clone was detected only a few times. The V gene is TRBV19, the J gene TRBJ1-5, with 7 bases fitting TRBD1. This CDR3 has 16 amino acids. Per the germline V gene, CDR1 is LNHDA and CDR2 is SQIVND (reference sequence). Germline trimming cut 4 bases from V and 0 bases from J; bases unmatched to any gene: 6. Written as DNA, the CDR3 is TGTGCCAGTAGTAAATCGACAGGGTATAGCAATCAGCCCCAGCATTTT. Its translation: CASSKSTGYSNQPQHF.

This sequence joins TRBV29-1 and TRBJ2-5; D may be TRBD1 (5 bases). This CDR3 comprises 14 residues. The V end was cut by 6 bases, the J end by 4 bases, with 18 bases between. The germline CDR1 and CDR2 sequences are SQVTM and ANQGSEA. CDR3 coding DNA: TGCAGCGTCCCCCCCCAGGGCGGAGTAGAGACCCAGTACTTC. It encodes CSVPPQGGVETQYF.

The CDR3 region has the DNA TGCGCCAGCAGACAGTGGGAGCAGAACACTGAAGCTTTCTTT. It yields the protein CASRQWEQNTEAFF. The chain combines TRBV5-1 with TRBJ1-1; D ambiguous. The CDR3 consists of 14 residues. V gave up 5 bases and J gave up 1 base, with 12 bases separating them. Germline V gene sequence: CDR1 SGHRS, CDR2 YFSETQ.

In this sample, this clone turned up once. The chain uses TRBV5-1 and TRBJ2-1; 12 bases align to TRBD2. Germline CDR1 SGHRS, CDR2 YFSETQ. The trim removed 2 bases at V and 8 bases at J, leaving 11 bases unmatched. This CDR3 contains 17 residues. The CDR3 DNA sequence: TGCGCCAGCAGCTTCCGCGGACTAGCGGGGCGAGGGGATGAGCAGTTCTTC. Translated: CASSFRGLAGRGDEQFF.

This chain joins TRBV3-1 (or the pseudogene TRBV3-2) and TRBJ1-5; TRBD1 matches at 10 bases. Germline CDR1 LGHDT, CDR2 YNNKEL (reference sequence). The CDR3 has 16 residues. The J segment lost 7 bases and the V segment lost 3 bases, leaving 9 bases of the junction unmatched. The CDR3 DNA sequence: TGTGCCAGCAGCCAGTACCGGGACAGGGGTAAGCAGCCCCAGCATTTT. Amino acid sequence: CASSQYRDRGKQPQHF.

The chain couples TRBV10-3 to TRBJ1-6, with D perhaps TRBD1 (5 bases). There are 15 residues in the CDR3. CDR1 ENHRY and CDR2 SYGVKD come from the germline V gene. V lost 0 bases and J lost 8, with 11 bases in between. The CDR3 coding sequence is TGTGCCATCAGTGAGTCTTCCAGGGCCGATTCACCCCTCCACTTT. Residues: CAISESSRADSPLHF.